The next 17 T cell receptor beta chains were all read from a single sample in a study of human T cells and chemical hapten exposure. In TCRdb, the RACE reads were re-called with MiXCR into one record per CDR3 protein. The top ten clones hold 1.2% of a sample with approximately 260,000 distinct CDR3 sequences, approximately 7.5% of them seen once. Described time point: pre-sensitization, week 0. Specified treatment: therapeutic diphenylcyclopropenone sensitization with weekly scalp DPC. Sample: whole blood, taken in connection with sensitization to the hapten diphenylcyclopropenone (DPC). The receptors stem from a man aged 18-30 years with alopecia areata. Some clones in this sample may be carry-over from other donors' samples.

This clonotype was detected only a few times. V gene TRBV14 combines with J gene TRBJ1-1, with a possible D match to TRBD1 (6 bases). This CDR3 has 16 amino acids. The V end lost 1 base, the J end lost 2 bases, and 14 bases lay between the germline ends. Germline CDR1 reads SGHDN; CDR2 reads FVKESK. CDR3 sequence: CASSQVGGRTNTEAFF. In nucleotides, the CDR3 is TGTGCCAGCAGCCAAGTCGGGGGGCGGACTAACACTGAAGCTTTCTTT.

This clonotype was observed a handful of times. J is TRBJ1-2 and V is TRBV29-1; unclear D gene. Looked up from germline, CDR1 is SQVTM and CDR2 is ANQGSEA. The CDR3 length is 13 residues. V lost 7 bases, J lost 0 bases, and 12 bases lay in between. The CDR3 DNA sequence: TGCAGCGCCCGCCGGGCGGCTAACTATGGCTACACCTTC. Its translation is CSARRAANYGYTF.

This clonotype was seen a few times. The chain combines TRBV19 with TRBJ2-2; weak D call: TRBD1 (6 bases). CDR3 length: 14 amino acids. The V end lost 8 bases, the J end lost 1 base, and 11 bases lay between the germline ends. Germline loops: CDR1 LNHDA, CDR2 SQIVND (reference sequence). In DNA, the CDR3 is TGTGCCAGTGACCCGGGACAGAACACCGGGGAGCTGTTTTTT. Translating it yields CASDPGQNTGELFF. Complete variable domain (other parts from reference TRBV19 and TRBJ2-2): DGGITQSPKYLFRKEGQNVTLSCEQNLNHDAMYWYRQDPGQGLRLIYYSQIVNDFQKGDIAEGYSVSREKKESFPLTVTSAQKNPTAFYLCASDPGQNTGELFFGEGSRLTVL.

In this sample, this clonotype turned up a few times. V usage is TRBV7-3 and J usage is TRBJ2-3, with 8 bases identical to TRBD1. Germline values: CDR1 SGHTA, CDR2 FQGTGA. Trimming took 4 bases from V and 4 from J; bases not matched to a gene: 13. The CDR3 runs 17 residues. The CDR3 reads CASSSRPRGLIADTQYF. CDR3 sequence (DNA): TGTGCCAGCAGCTCGCGACCCAGGGGGCTTATTGCAGATACGCAGTATTTT. The full variable domain, with the rest looked up from reference TRBV7-3 and TRBJ2-3, is GAGVSQTPSNKVTEKGKYVELRCDPISGHTALYWYRQSLGQGPEFLIYFQGTGAADDSGLPNDRFFAVRPEGSVSTLKIQRTERGDSAVYLCASSSRPRGLIADTQYFGPGTRLTVL.

This clonotype appeared a few times. This chain links TRBV6-6 with TRBJ1-5; 7 nucleotides align to TRBD1. Per germline, CDR1 MNHNY and CDR2 SVGAGI (reference sequence). This CDR3 contains 19 residues. V trimming: 2 bases; J trimming: 5 bases; junction bases outside the gene matches: 18. The CDR3 DNA follows: TGTGCCAGCAGTTACGCGAGCGGGGGACAGCGCGCTGACTATCAGCCCCAGCATTTT. Amino acid sequence: CASSYASGGQRADYQPQHF.

This clonotype was seen only a few times. This sequence joins TRBV15 and TRBJ1-1; TRBD1 is a possible D gene (6 bases). The CDR3 consists of 14 residues. Germline V gives CDR1 LNHNV, CDR2 YYDKDF (reference sequence). The germline V and J ends were trimmed by 1 base and 3 bases, with 9 bases remaining between them. CDR3 amino acids: CATSRVGAYTEAFF. The CDR3 DNA reads as TGTGCCACCAGCAGAGTGGGGGCGTACACTGAAGCTTTCTTT.

The chain employs TRBV7-8 and TRBJ2-4; 10 bases are a match to TRBD1. The CDR3 is made up of 16 amino acids. The V and J ends lost 7 bases and 9 bases, in that order; junction bases with no gene match: 15. Germline V CDR1 and CDR2: SGHVS, FQNEAQ. The CDR3 sequence is CASTPGTGAFVLIQYF. DNA for the CDR3: TGTGCCAGCACCCCCGGGACAGGGGCTTTCGTACTCATTCAGTACTTC. Using reference TRBV7-8 and TRBJ2-4 for the parts outside the CDR3, the full variable domain is GAGVSQSPRYKVAKRGQDVALRCDPISGHVSLFWYQQALGQGPEFLTYFQNEAQLDKSGLPSDRFFAERPEGSVSTLKIQRTQQEDSAVYLCASTPGTGAFVLIQYFGAGTRLSVL.

This clonotype was seen repeatedly, ten times or more. This sequence joins TRBV4-3 and TRBJ2-1; 11 nucleotides agree with TRBD2. V trimming: 4 bases; J trimming: 3 bases; junction bases outside the gene matches: 20. There are 21 residues in the CDR3. The germline V gene has CDR1 LGHNA and CDR2 YSLEER. This CDR3 reads CASSPHFRLAGGSLLYNEQFF. In DNA, the CDR3 is TGCGCCAGCAGCCCCCACTTTAGGCTAGCGGGGGGCTCCCTCCTCTACAATGAGCAGTTCTTC.

The sample holds a few counts of this clonotype. The chain carries TRBV5-1 and TRBJ2-1; 8 nucleotides line up with TRBD1. In germline, CDR1 is SGHRS, CDR2 YFSETQ. V lost 6 bases, J lost 4 bases, and 9 bases stayed unmatched. The length of the CDR3 is 15 residues. As DNA, the CDR3 is TGCGCCAGCATATTTAGACAGGGGACGTACAATGAGCAGTTCTTC. Residues: CASIFRQGTYNEQFF.

About this clonotype itself: One junction end disagrees with the germline gene, perhaps due to a read error. This sequence joins TRBV4-3 and TRBJ1-1; D is undetermined. The CDR3 extends over 13 amino acids. Germline CDR1 is LGHNA and CDR2 is YSLEER. The CDR3 loop reads CANSQLAATEAFF. Written as DNA, the CDR3 is TGCGCCAACAGCCAACTCGCGGCAACTGAAGCTTTCTTT.

This clonotype has a handful of counts. The V call is TRBV7-9, the J call TRBJ2-7; D might be TRBD2 (6 bases). Germline assignment: CDR1 SEHNR and CDR2 FQNEAQ (reference sequence). There are 17 residues in the CDR3. V was clipped by 4 bases and J by 2 bases, with 21 bases between them. The CDR3 DNA reads TGTGCCAGCAGCTCCTTCCGGGACTTCGGTAGAACCTACGAGCAGTACTTC. Translated: CASSSFRDFGRTYEQYF.

This clonotype was recorded many times. This rearrangement joins TRBV5-1 to TRBJ1-6; D is undetermined. Deletions cut 0 bases from V and 4 bases from J, with 5 bases between. This CDR3 region has 14 residues. The V gene's germline CDR1 is SGHRS and CDR2 YFSETQ. The CDR3 DNA reads as TGCGCCAGCAGCTTGGGACAATATAATTCACCCCTCCACTTT. As protein: CASSLGQYNSPLHF. The full variable domain, in which reference TRBV5-1 and TRBJ1-6 provide the parts outside the CDR3, is KAGVTQTPRYLIKTRGQQVTLSCSPISGHRSVSWYQQTPGQGLQFLFEYFSETQRNKGNFPGRFSGRQFSNSRSEMNVSTLELGDSALYLCASSLGQYNSPLHFGNGTRLTVT.

This clonotype has a handful of counts. V gene TRBV5-1 combines with J gene TRBJ2-5, with TRBD1 as a possible D gene (6 bases). CDR3 length: 16 residues. Germline V CDR1 and CDR2: SGHRS, YFSETQ. The V and J ends lost 0 bases and 3 bases respectively, with 15 bases between them. CDR3 nucleotides: TGCGCCAGCAGCTTGGAGGGCAGGGGAAGGAAAGAGACCCAGTACTTC. Protein sequence: CASSLEGRGRKETQYF. Looking up the rest from reference TRBV5-1 and TRBJ2-5 gives the full variable domain: KAGVTQTPRYLIKTRGQQVTLSCSPISGHRSVSWYQQTPGQGLQFLFEYFSETQRNKGNFPGRFSGRQFSNSRSEMNVSTLELGDSALYLCASSLEGRGRKETQYFGPGTRLLVL.

This clonotype was counted between two and nine times. The chain couples TRBV20-1 to TRBJ1-5, with D perhaps matching TRBD1 (6 bases). Looked up from germline, CDR1 is DFQATT and CDR2 is SNEGSKA (reference sequence). Deletions cut 3 bases from V and 1 base from J, with 13 bases between. There are 15 residues in the CDR3. In nucleotides, the CDR3 is TGCAGTGCTAGTCGGCTGGGGGCGAGCAATCAGCCCCAGCATTTT. This gives the protein CSASRLGASNQPQHF.

This clonotype was seen a few times. J is TRBJ1-2 and V is TRBV2; D is perhaps TRBD1 (6 bases). This CDR3 is 13 amino acids long. CDR1 and CDR2 from the germline V gene are SNHLY and FYNNEI. Trimming cost V 5 bases and J 4 bases, with 11 bases left between them. The DNA of the CDR3 is TGTGCCAGCAGTACGACAGGATTCTATGGCTACACCTTC. Amino acids: CASSTTGFYGYTF.

This clonotype came up many times. V and J are TRBV20-1 and TRBJ2-3; 12 bases line up with TRBD2. The CDR3 sequence is 16 residues long. The J segment lost 1 base and the V segment lost 5 bases, leaving 7 bases of the junction unmatched. Germline V CDR1 and CDR2: DFQATT, SNEGSKA (reference sequence). The CDR3 loop is CSASDRLAGGTDTQYF. The CDR3 region has the DNA TGCAGTGCTTCGGATCGACTAGCGGGAGGCACAGATACGCAGTATTTT.

The V and J genes are TRBV20-1 and TRBJ1-2, with TRBD1 as a possible D gene (5 bases). This CDR3 has 10 amino acids. Germline V lookup: CDR1 DFQATT, CDR2 SNEGSKA (reference sequence). Trimming pared 8 bases from V and 8 bases from J, leaving 12 bases between. CDR3 region: CSPWQGGYTF. The CDR3, as DNA: TGCAGTCCTTGGCAGGGCGGCTACACCTTC.